The 31 T cell receptor beta chains reported below all come from one sample, sequenced in a study of cytomegalovirus exposure and HLA in healthy donors. Researchers ran the PCR with 60 Vbeta and 13 Jbeta primers. TCRdb's copy holds only in-frame clones and misses some; the assay was immunoSEQ multiplex PCR. In all, the sample yields about 120,000 clones. Sequenced material: PBMCs. The receptors here all came from a man between 18 and 35 years old in good health and CMV-seronegative.

The chain recombines TRBV18 with TRBJ1-1; D may be TRBD1 (6 bases). Looked up from germline, CDR1 is KGHSH and CDR2 is LQKENI. This CDR3 has 17 residues. Trimming shortened V by 3 bases and J by 0 bases, and 17 bases separated the two germline ends. In DNA form, the CDR3 reads TGTGCCAGCTCACCTACCTATACAGGGCGCGTGAACACTGAAGCTTTCTTT. Amino acids: CASSPTYTGRVNTEAFF.

CDR3 sequence: CASKDRQDVRAFF. CDR3 coding DNA: TGTGCCAGCAAGGACCGACAGGATGTAAGAGCTTTCTTT. V is TRBV6-6 and J is TRBJ1-1; D might be TRBD1 (6 bases). Trimming took 7 bases from V and 10 from J, leaving 19 bases between them. The V gene's germline CDR1 is MNHNY and CDR2 SVGAGI (reference sequence). CDR3 length: 13 residues.

The rearrangement joins TRBV6-5 to TRBJ2-2; D is unresolved. The CDR3 is 11 residues long. Germline CDR1 and CDR2: MNHEY and SVGAGI. Deletions cut 6 bases from V and 7 bases from J, with 6 bases between. CDR3 sequence reads: CASRKSGELFF. In nucleotides, the CDR3 is TGTGCCAGCAGGAAGAGCGGGGAGCTGTTTTTT.

The chain combines TRBV27 with TRBJ1-1, with D unresolved. V was cut by 5 bases and J by 7 bases, with 17 bases left in between. Germline values: CDR1 MNHEY, CDR2 SMNVEV (reference sequence). This CDR3 contains 14 residues. For the CDR3, the DNA is TGTGCCAGCAGTCCGCACGTCTACTACGGTGAAGCTTTCTTT. It codes for CASSPHVYYGEAFF.

V gene TRBV11-2 combines with J gene TRBJ1-2; D not resolved. The V end was cut by 0 bases, the J end by 1 base, with 6 bases between. Per germline, CDR1 SGHAT and CDR2 FQNNGV. This CDR3 is built from 14 residues. The CDR3: CASSLDQVNYGYTF. The CDR3, as DNA: TGTGCCAGCAGCTTAGATCAGGTTAACTATGGCTACACCTTC.

This chain connects TRBV5-1 to TRBJ2-1, with TRBD2 matching 8 bases. The trim removed 0 bases at V and 6 bases at J, leaving 11 bases unmatched. The CDR3 sequence is 17 residues long. Germline V gene data show CDR1 as SGHRS and CDR2 as YFSETQ. The CDR3, as DNA: TGCGCCAGCAGCTTGGGTACCGGGGCGGGAGGTGGCAATGAGCAGTTCTTC. Amino acid sequence: CASSLGTGAGGGNEQFF. Drawing the rest from reference TRBV5-1 and TRBJ2-1, the complete variable domain is KAGVTQTPRYLIKTRGQQVTLSCSPISGHRSVSWYQQTPGQGLQFLFEYFSETQRNKGNFPGRFSGRQFSNSRSEMNVSTLELGDSALYLCASSLGTGAGGGNEQFFGPGTRLTVL.

This chain connects TRBV27 to TRBJ2-2, with no clear D. The V gene lost 5 bases and the J gene lost 4 bases, with 11 bases spanning the gap. Germline V gene data show CDR1 as MNHEY and CDR2 as SMNVEV (reference sequence). This CDR3 comprises 14 residues. Written as DNA, the CDR3 is TGTGCCAGCAGTATCTCGTCAGTCACCGGGGAGCTGTTTTTT. As protein: CASSISSVTGELFF.

J is TRBJ2-7 and V is TRBV14, with 7 nucleotides matching TRBD2. Germline V gene sequence: CDR1 SGHDN, CDR2 FVKESK. The CDR3 has 16 amino acids. With 0 bases clipped from V and 4 bases from J, the junction kept 9 bases outside the gene matches. The CDR3 nucleotides are TGTGCCAGCAGCCAAGAGGGAGGGACGAGGAGGTACGAGCAGTACTTC. Encoded protein: CASSQEGGTRRYEQYF.

The chain joins TRBV19 to TRBJ1-5; possible D gene TRBD1, 6 bases. The germline V and J ends were trimmed by 3 bases and 6 bases, with 18 bases remaining between them. CDR3 size: 16 residues. Germline-derived CDR1 and CDR2 are LNHDA and SQIVND (reference sequence). The CDR3 DNA reads as TGTGCCAGTAGTATTTGGGAGGGGGAGAGAGGTCAGCCCCAGCATTTT. Encoded protein: CASSIWEGERGQPQHF.

The gene calls are TRBV27 and TRBJ2-2; D is undetermined. Trimming shortened V by 3 bases and J by 5 bases, and 10 bases separated the two germline ends. Per the germline V gene, CDR1 is MNHEY and CDR2 is SMNVEV (reference sequence). This CDR3 region has 14 residues. The CDR3 loop reads CASSFTGWTGELFF. As DNA, the CDR3 is TGTGCCAGCAGTTTTACTGGTTGGACCGGGGAGCTGTTTTTT.

V gene TRBV7-2 combines with J gene TRBJ2-3; 12 nucleotides agree with TRBD2. This CDR3 is built from 15 residues. In germline, CDR1 is SGHTA, CDR2 FQGNSA. With V trimmed by 4 bases and J by 6 bases, 5 bases remained unmatched. CDR3 sequence (DNA): TGTGCCAGCAGCTCTAGCGGGGGGGCGGGGGATACGCAGTATTTT. This gives the protein CASSSSGGAGDTQYF. The full variable domain, completed using reference TRBV7-2 and TRBJ2-3, is GAGVSQSPSNKVTEKGKDVELRCDPISGHTALYWYRQSLGQGLEFLIYFQGNSAPDKSGLPSDRFSAERTGGSVSTLTIQRTQQEDSAVYLCASSSSGGAGDTQYFGPGTRLTVL.

CDR3 nucleotide sequence: TGTGCCAGCAGCGTATCAGGACTAGGGGGTTTCTACGAGCAGTACTTC. Protein sequence: CASSVSGLGGFYEQYF. The chain employs TRBV13 and TRBJ2-7, with D perhaps TRBD2 (7 bases). The V and J ends lost 5 bases and 3 bases respectively, with 20 bases between them. Germline values: CDR1 PRHDT, CDR2 FYEKMQ (reference sequence). CDR3 length: 16 residues.

The chain combines TRBV2 with TRBJ1-2, with 9 bases identical to TRBD1. This CDR3 has 13 amino acids. V dropped 6 bases and J dropped 5; count of bases not matched to a gene: 4. Germline lookup yields CDR1 SNHLY and CDR2 FYNNEI. CDR3 coding DNA: TGTGCCAGCAGCCCGGGACAGGGATATGGCTACACCTTC. It codes for CASSPGQGYGYTF.

The chain uses TRBV4-2 and TRBJ1-1; no definite D call. The CDR3 covers 15 residues. Germline lookup yields CDR1 LGHNA and CDR2 YNFKEQ. Trimming took off 0 bases at V and 0 bases at J, with 8 bases between the two ends. DNA for the CDR3: TGTGCCAGCAGCCAAGAGGGGAGGGTGAACACTGAAGCTTTCTTT. As protein: CASSQEGRVNTEAFF.

This chain links TRBV5-4 with TRBJ2-7, with 15 bases lining up with TRBD2. This CDR3 has 17 residues. The junction had 7 bases not matched to a gene; V was cut back by 2 bases and J by 4 bases. The V gene's germline CDR1 is SGHNT and CDR2 YYREEE (reference sequence). CDR3 residues: CASSFFRTSGRAYEQYF. DNA of the CDR3: TGTGCCAGCAGCTTCTTCAGGACTAGCGGGAGGGCGTACGAGCAGTACTTC.

The chain has TRBV7-2 and TRBJ2-7, with 10 positions matching TRBD2. Looked up from germline, CDR1 is SGHTA and CDR2 is FQGNSA. V lost 2 bases and J lost 2; bases outside the gene matches: 6. The CDR3 spans 16 residues. This CDR3 reads CASSLSKRGGTYEQYF. CDR3 in DNA: TGTGCCAGCAGCTTATCAAAGCGGGGGGGAACCTACGAGCAGTACTTC.

This sequence joins TRBV18 and TRBJ2-5; unclear D gene. The CDR3 sequence is 12 residues long. CDR1 is KGHSH and CDR2 is LQKENI in the germline V gene. The V end was cut by 3 bases, the J end by 5 bases, with 7 bases between. The CDR3 loop is CASSPETETQYF. In nucleotides, the CDR3 is TGTGCCAGCTCACCGGAGACCGAGACCCAGTACTTC.

The chain has TRBV20-1 and TRBJ1-2; tentative D call: TRBD1 (6 bases). From germline, CDR1 is DFQATT and CDR2 SNEGSKA (reference sequence). The V end lost 4 bases, the J end lost 10 bases, and 13 bases lay between the germline ends. The CDR3 length is 11 residues. The CDR3 loop reads CSAKIGQSYTF. CDR3 DNA sequence: TGCAGTGCTAAGATCGGACAGTCCTACACCTTC.

The chain links TRBV5-1 to TRBJ2-5, with 9 bases identical to TRBD2. The germline CDR1 and CDR2 sequences are SGHRS and YFSETQ. This CDR3 contains 18 residues. Trimming cost V 4 bases and J 2 bases; bases outside gene matches: 15. CDR3 amino acids: CASSRVRLAGRSQETQYF. As DNA, the CDR3 is TGCGCCAGCAGCCGGGTTAGGCTAGCGGGGAGATCACAAGAGACCCAGTACTTC.

The chain employs TRBV7-3 and TRBJ2-5, with D perhaps matching TRBD2 (6 bases). The CDR3 spans 15 residues. Between the trimmed V and J ends, which lost 2 bases and 1 base, there was a span of 11 bases. Germline V lookup: CDR1 SGHTA, CDR2 FQGTGA. The CDR3 loop reads CASSLVAASQETQYF. The CDR3 DNA reads as TGTGCCAGCAGCTTAGTAGCGGCTAGCCAAGAGACCCAGTACTTC.

The gene calls are TRBV6-5 and TRBJ1-2; D uncertain. CDR1 and CDR2 (germline): MNHEY, SVGAGI. This CDR3 is built from 14 residues. Trimming took off 4 bases at V and 0 bases at J, with 9 bases between the two ends. Written as DNA, the CDR3 is TGTGCCAGCAGTTTCGGAGGTCCTAACTATGGCTACACCTTC. It codes for CASSFGGPNYGYTF.

The rearrangement joins TRBV27 to TRBJ1-1; no clear D gene. The CDR3 runs 17 residues. Germline V lookup: CDR1 MNHEY, CDR2 SMNVEV (reference sequence). V gave up 6 bases and J gave up 0 bases, with 20 bases separating them. CDR3 amino acids: CASSPSSRGTMNTEAFF. CDR3 nucleotide sequence: TGTGCCAGCAGCCCATCTAGCCGGGGTACTATGAACACTGAAGCTTTCTTT.

This chain connects TRBV28 to TRBJ2-7, with a weak D call TRBD2 (6 bases). V shed 2 bases and J shed 3 bases, with 14 bases lying between them. The CDR3 loop spans 15 amino acids. Per germline, CDR1 MDHEN and CDR2 SYDVKM. CDR3 residues: CASSLGGGGIYEQYF. CDR3 nucleotide sequence: TGTGCCAGCAGTTTAGGAGGAGGAGGGATCTACGAGCAGTACTTC.

J is TRBJ2-1 and V is TRBV7-9; 8 bases map to TRBD1. Looked up from germline, CDR1 is SEHNR and CDR2 is FQNEAQ (reference sequence). V gave up 3 bases and J gave up 6 bases; unmatched junction bases: 7. The CDR3 has 15 amino acids. Here the CDR3 reads CASSLDRANFNEQFF. The CDR3 DNA reads TGTGCCAGCAGCTTGGACAGGGCCAACTTCAATGAGCAGTTCTTC.

The chain carries TRBV18 and TRBJ1-1; the D gene is possibly TRBD1 (5 bases). Germline CDR1 and CDR2: KGHSH and LQKENI. The CDR3 is made up of 17 amino acids. The V end lost 6 bases, the J end lost 1 base, and 21 bases lay between the germline ends. CDR3 in amino acids: CASSTAAWGTQNTEAFF. The CDR3 coding sequence is TGTGCCAGCTCGACGGCTGCCTGGGGCACACAGAACACTGAAGCTTTCTTT.

The rearrangement uses TRBV9 and TRBJ2-6; D unresolved. Looked up from germline, CDR1 is SGDLS and CDR2 is YYNGEE. The V gene lost 3 bases and the J gene lost 5 bases, with 24 bases spanning the gap. CDR3 length: 19 amino acids. In DNA form, the CDR3 reads TGTGCCAGCAGCGACCGCAGTGGGTCAGGCTTCTTTCGGGCCAACGTCCTGACTTTC. Translation gives CASSDRSGSGFFRANVLTF.

This chain joins TRBV30 and TRBJ1-4; no reliable D call. CDR1 and CDR2 from the germline V gene are GTSNPN and SVGIG (reference sequence). V was pared by 5 bases and J by 8 bases, with 15 bases between. There are 13 residues in the CDR3. In DNA form, the CDR3 reads TGTGCCTGGGCGGCGCCTGGAAAAGAAAAACTGTTTTTT. Its protein product is CAWAAPGKEKLFF.

The chain employs TRBV9 and TRBJ2-1; 9 positions match TRBD2. J lost 3 bases, V lost 0 bases, and 1 base had no gene match. CDR1 is SGDLS, CDR2 YYNGEE, per germline. The CDR3 spans 15 residues. The CDR3: CASSVVTSGYNEQFF. The CDR3 DNA reads as TGTGCCAGCAGCGTAGTGACTAGCGGCTACAATGAGCAGTTCTTC.

The rearrangement uses TRBV28 and TRBJ1-1; TRBD1 aligns across 8 bases. Germline V CDR1 and CDR2: MDHEN, SYDVKM. V was clipped by 5 bases and J by 5 bases; unmatched bases: 7. The CDR3 sequence is 14 residues long. The CDR3 sequence: CASSPTGAGTEAFF. CDR3 bases: TGTGCCAGCAGTCCGACAGGGGCCGGGACTGAAGCTTTCTTT.

V gene TRBV5-5 combines with J gene TRBJ2-1; tentatively, D is TRBD1 (6 bases). The CDR3 is 16 residues long. Trimming shortened V by 3 bases and J by 3 bases, and 16 bases separated the two germline ends. CDR1 and CDR2 from the germline V gene are SGHKS and YYEKEE (reference sequence). The chain's CDR3 is CASSSPLQGSYNEQFF. The CDR3 coding sequence is TGTGCCAGCAGCTCCCCACTACAGGGCAGCTACAATGAGCAGTTCTTC.

Here the CDR3 DNA reads TGTGCCAGCAGCTCGGACAGAAGCAATCAGCCCCAGCATTTT. Its translation is CASSSDRSNQPQHF. This rearrangement joins TRBV7-2 to TRBJ1-5; D perhaps matches TRBD1 (6 bases). From germline, CDR1 is SGHTA and CDR2 FQGNSA. This CDR3 has 14 amino acids. V was clipped by 4 bases and J by 1 base, with 8 bases between them.